This T cell receptor beta chain derives from a study of neoadjuvant anti-PD-1 for oral cavity cancer. The trim removed 5 bases at V and 4 bases at J, leaving 12 bases unmatched. Germline CDR1 and CDR2: MDHEN and SYDVKM. The CDR3 sequence is 16 residues long. Sequencing used immunoSEQ multiplex PCR; TCRdb keeps in-frame clones, though not all of them. This sample carries some 7,600 clones, around 50% of them seen once, and the ten largest clones take 12%. This chain uses TRBV28 with TRBJ2-7; 9 bases match TRBD2. Specimen: tumor tissue, collected before nivolumab (anti-PD-1) treatment. The sequence was obtained from a person aged 40 to 85 with oral cavity squamous cell carcinoma. The CDR3 here is CASSPPGGSGSYEQYF. Here the CDR3 DNA reads TGTGCCAGCAGTCCCCCGGGGGGTAGCGGGAGTTACGAGCAGTACTTC.